One sample yielded the 6 T cell receptor beta chains listed below, sequenced in a study of untreated major depressive disorder. TCRdb's table, derived via immunoSEQ multiplex PCR, lists solely in-frame clones and lacks some. This sample yields about 19,000 clones, of which about 85% are seen a single time; about 0.8% belongs to the top ten. Sequencing input: CD4+ T cells from PBMCs. Every receptor here comes from a woman under 40 in good health.

The gene calls are TRBV19 and TRBJ1-2; 7 bases fit TRBD1. V shed 3 bases, J shed 2 bases, and the junction held 6 bases outside the gene matches. The CDR3 has 15 amino acids. Germline loops: CDR1 LNHDA, CDR2 SQIVND (reference sequence). The CDR3 nucleotides are TGTGCCAGTAGTATTGTGTCGGGACAGAACTATGGCTACACCTTC. Its translation: CASSIVSGQNYGYTF.

This chain joins TRBV29-1 and TRBJ1-3; D perhaps matches TRBD1 (5 bases). The germline V and J ends were trimmed by 4 bases and 2 bases, with 12 bases remaining between them. Per the germline V gene, CDR1 is SQVTM and CDR2 is ANQGSEA. The CDR3 sequence is 14 residues long. The CDR3 DNA reads TGCAGCGTTGCTTTTGGGACCCCTGGAAACACCATATATTTT. The encoded protein is CSVAFGTPGNTIYF.

This chain connects TRBV25-1 to TRBJ1-2, with D unresolved. Trimming took off 5 bases at V and 8 bases at J, with 9 bases between the two ends. Looked up from germline, CDR1 is MGHDK and CDR2 is SYGVNS. The CDR3 runs to 11 residues. This CDR3 is CASSSLVGYTF. The CDR3 nucleotides are TGTGCCAGCAGTTCCTTGGTGGGCTACACCTTC.

Only a few counts were recorded for this clone. The chain couples TRBV20-1 to TRBJ1-2; the D is unclear. The CDR3 length is 11 residues. V shed 1 base and J shed 3 bases, with 3 bases lying between them. Per the germline V gene, CDR1 is DFQATT and CDR2 is SNEGSKA (reference sequence). In nucleotides, the CDR3 is TGCAGTGCTAGAGTCGACTATGGCTACACCTTC. Translated, it gives CSARVDYGYTF.

The V and J genes are TRBV6-5 and TRBJ1-6; possibly TRBD1 for D (6 bases). Germline CDR1 and CDR2: MNHEY and SVGAGI. This CDR3 has 16 residues. Trimming took 0 bases from V and 11 from J, leaving 17 bases between them. The CDR3 protein is CASSYSRVQGRTPLHF. The CDR3 bases are TGTGCCAGCAGTTACTCGCGAGTACAGGGTCGGACACCCCTCCACTTT.

This clone appeared a single time. The chain is built from TRBV5-8 and TRBJ1-6; tentative D call: TRBD1 (5 bases). Germline V gene sequence: CDR1 SGHTS, CDR2 YDEGEE. Trimming shortened V by 4 bases and J by 7 bases, and 9 bases separated the two germline ends. The CDR3 is 13 amino acids. The CDR3 protein is CASSPRQNSPLHF. CDR3 DNA sequence: TGTGCCAGCAGCCCCCGACAGAATTCACCCCTCCACTTT.